These 11 T cell receptor beta chains were all obtained from the same sample, sequenced in a study of PD-1 blockade in classical Hodgkin lymphoma. Generated by immunoSEQ multiplex PCR, the TCRdb table keeps only in-frame clones and is missing some. The sample records roughly 26,000 clones, approximately 90% being singletons. Every patient relapsed after autologous stem cell transplantation, and brentuximab vedotin exposure varied. This specimen was peripheral blood mononuclear cells (PBMCs), taken at baseline. The receptors were gathered from a human donor with classical Hodgkin lymphoma.

The V gene is TRBV19, the J gene TRBJ2-5, with D possibly matching TRBD2 (6 bases). Per germline, CDR1 LNHDA and CDR2 SQIVND (reference sequence). The V end was cut by 6 bases, the J end by 4 bases, with 12 bases between. This CDR3 comprises 13 residues. The CDR3 DNA reads as TGTGCCAGTAGCCAAAGGCGGGGAGAGACCCAGTACTTC. Its translation is CASSQRRGETQYF.

The genes are TRBV6-1 and TRBJ2-7; 8 bases agree with TRBD2. CDR1 and CDR2 from the germline V gene are MNHNS and SASEGT. Trimming at V came to 8 bases and at J to 2 bases, leaving 5 bases not matched to a gene. The CDR3 loop spans 13 amino acids. The CDR3 spells CASLKGLAYEQYF. Here the CDR3 DNA reads TGTGCCAGCTTAAAGGGACTAGCCTACGAGCAGTACTTC.

The genes are TRBV5-1 and TRBJ2-5; no firm D call. The CDR3 consists of 11 residues. V lost 7 bases, J lost 5 bases, and 9 bases lay in between. Germline V gives CDR1 SGHRS, CDR2 YFSETQ. CDR3 DNA sequence: TGCGCCAGCGGCATGCTGGAGACCCAGTACTTC. This translates into CASGMLETQYF. Combining the CDR3 with reference TRBV5-1 and TRBJ2-5 gives the whole variable domain KAGVTQTPRYLIKTRGQQVTLSCSPISGHRSVSWYQQTPGQGLQFLFEYFSETQRNKGNFPGRFSGRQFSNSRSEMNVSTLELGDSALYLCASGMLETQYFGPGTRLLVL.

The J gene is TRBJ2-3, the V gene TRBV6-5; 7 nucleotides line up with TRBD2. With 6 bases clipped from V and 1 base from J, the junction kept 7 bases outside the gene matches. This CDR3 comprises 15 residues. Germline CDR1 and CDR2: MNHEY and SVGAGI. CDR3 sequence reads: CASRNLAVRTDTQYF. In DNA form, the CDR3 reads TGTGCCAGCAGAAACCTAGCGGTTCGCACAGATACGCAGTATTTT.

This chain uses TRBV6-6 with TRBJ2-7; 7 bases line up with TRBD2. CDR1 MNHNY and CDR2 SVGAGI come from the germline V gene (reference sequence). The junction had 15 bases not matched to a gene; V was cut back by 9 bases and J by 7 bases. There are 14 residues in the CDR3. CDR3 residues: CASEAGASGGEQYF. For the CDR3, the DNA is TGTGCCAGTGAAGCCGGGGCTTCGGGGGGTGAGCAGTACTTC.

There are a few counts of this clone. The gene calls are TRBV5-1 and TRBJ2-5; 10 bases are shared with TRBD2. The CDR3 has 16 residues. The V gene's germline CDR1 is SGHRS and CDR2 YFSETQ. V shed 0 bases, J shed 5 bases, and the junction held 7 bases outside the gene matches. CDR3 loop: CASSLGASGGGETQYF. As DNA, the CDR3 is TGCGCCAGCAGCTTGGGGGCTAGCGGGGGCGGTGAGACCCAGTACTTC.

The V gene is TRBV7-9, the J gene TRBJ2-7; possible D gene TRBD1, 5 bases. Germline assignment: CDR1 SEHNR and CDR2 FQNEAQ (reference sequence). This CDR3 is built from 14 residues. Trimming cost V 8 bases and J 0 bases, with 14 bases left between them. The CDR3 nucleotides are TGTGCCAGCGACCTTACAGGTAACTCCTACGAGCAGTACTTC. Its protein is CASDLTGNSYEQYF.

The chain has TRBV5-1 and TRBJ1-6, with TRBD1 as a possible D gene (6 bases). This CDR3 spans 14 amino acids. V dropped 0 bases and J dropped 9 bases, with 10 bases sitting between them. CDR1 and CDR2 from the germline V gene are SGHRS and YFSETQ. The CDR3 DNA reads as TGCGCCAGCAGCTTGGCAGGGGAGACTTCACCCCTCCACTTT. Amino acid sequence: CASSLAGETSPLHF.

V and J are TRBV6-5 and TRBJ2-3, with D tentatively TRBD2 (7 bases). V was shortened by 3 bases and J by 12 bases, with 13 bases between the two germline ends. The CDR3 has 12 amino acids. Germline CDR1 and CDR2: MNHEY and SVGAGI. As DNA, the CDR3 is TGTGCCAGCAGTTATGGGTGGGGGGGCCAGTATTTT. Translated: CASSYGWGGQYF.

V usage is TRBV7-9 and J usage is TRBJ1-2, with D uncertain. Trimming shortened V by 6 bases and J by 2 bases, and 13 bases separated the two germline ends. Germline CDR1 reads SEHNR; CDR2 reads FQNEAQ (reference sequence). The CDR3 is 14 residues long. CDR3 sequence reads: CASRSSGGNYGYTF. The CDR3 DNA follows: TGTGCCAGCAGGTCGAGTGGAGGGAACTATGGCTACACCTTC.

V gene TRBV19 combines with J gene TRBJ2-7; 10 positions match TRBD1. The CDR3 length is 15 residues. Germline CDR1 and CDR2: LNHDA and SQIVND (reference sequence). Germline trimming cut 4 bases from V and 5 bases from J; bases unmatched to any gene: 8. Here the CDR3 DNA reads TGTGCCAGTAGTAGAGGGGACAGGGGATTCGACGAGCAGTACTTC. It translates to CASSRGDRGFDEQYF.